The present T cell receptor (beta chain) was sequenced within a study of early stage breast cancer tumors. Overall study context: Each sample averaged approximately 9.8-fold read coverage.

The CDR3 is 13 amino acids. The germline CDR1 and CDR2 sequences are ENHRY and SYGVKD. V shed 8 bases and J 6 bases; nucleotides not matched to a gene: 8. Assay: immunoSEQ multiplex PCR; the TCRdb copy retains only in-frame clones and omits some. The sample shows tens of thousands of clones, around three quarters of them seen only once. Sequenced: blood. The receptor comes from a person aged 45 to 59 with breast cancer. The V gene is TRBV10-3, the J gene TRBJ2-3; 7 nucleotides match TRBD2. The CDR3: CAISGGIADTQYF. The DNA for the CDR3 is TGTGCCATCTCGGGAGGAATAGCGGATACGCAGTATTTT.